This entry describes one T cell receptor beta chain. This entry belongs to a study of control samples from healthy donors and cancer patients. The V gene end was trimmed by 7 bases and the J gene end by 5 bases; junction bases not matched to a gene: 10. CDR1 SNHLY and CDR2 FYNNEI come from the germline V gene. The length of the CDR3 is 15 residues. Clones were sequenced by immunoSEQ multiplex PCR, and TCRdb holds only the in-frame ones, with some missing. This table holds 89,000 or so clones, 87% found once. The V call is TRBV2, the J call TRBJ2-3; 9 nucleotides line up with TRBD2. This receptor was identified in a man aged 45-60 years in good health. Sequencing was done on a sample of blood. CDR3 sequence: CASTGAGGTRDTQYF. In DNA form, the CDR3 reads TGTGCCAGCACGGGGGCGGGAGGGACCAGAGATACGCAGTATTTT.